The T cell receptor (beta chain) described here comes from a study of blood T cell repertoires in COVID-19. The V gene end was trimmed by 4 bases and the J gene end by 0 bases; junction bases not matched to a gene: 3. The germline V gene encodes CDR1 MDHEN and CDR2 SYDVKM. The CDR3 is made up of 16 amino acids. Measured with immunoSEQ multiplex PCR; TCRdb has only the in-frame clones, and not every one. The table has about 74,000 clones, roughly four fifths seen once. A few counts support this clone. V gene TRBV28 combines with J gene TRBJ2-6; TRBD1 agrees at 7 bases. This clonotype was obtained from a man aged 65 to 79 with acute or convalescent COVID-19. The specimen sequenced was peripheral blood. CDR3 sequence reads: CASSSAGGSGANVLTF. The CDR3 region has the DNA TGTGCCAGCAGTTCGGCAGGGGGCTCTGGGGCCAACGTCCTGACTTTC.